These 24 T cell receptor beta chains share one sample of origin, sequenced in a study of T cells in Graves' hyperthyroidism and ophthalmopathy. Researchers amplified the TCR beta CDR3 regions from RNA transcripts. HTBI primers were employed in a first-round RT-PCR of the TCR CDR3. TCRdb used MiXCR to reprocess the multiplex PCR reads, holding one entry per CDR3 protein. Here the sample spans 600,000 to 850,000 distinct CDR3 sequences, 18% being singletons. The sequenced sample consisted of blood. These receptors came from a woman aged 45-65 years with Graves' hyperthyroidism that later progressed to Graves' ophthalmopathy.

This sequence joins TRBV7-2 and TRBJ1-5, with 7 bases fitting TRBD1. This CDR3 comprises 15 residues. Germline lookup yields CDR1 SGHTA and CDR2 FQGNSA. The V and J ends lost 4 bases and 0 bases, in that order; junction bases with no gene match: 3. This CDR3 reads CASSYQGVSNQPQHF. The CDR3, as DNA: TGTGCCAGCAGCTATCAGGGGGTTAGCAATCAGCCCCAGCATTTT. The whole variable domain, filled in from reference TRBV7-2 and TRBJ1-5, reads GAGVSQSPSNKVTEKGKDVELRCDPISGHTALYWYRQSLGQGLEFLIYFQGNSAPDKSGLPSDRFSAERTGGSVSTLTIQRTQQEDSAVYLCASSYQGVSNQPQHFGDGTRLSIL.

This clonotype was detected ten times or more. V is TRBV7-9 and J is TRBJ2-3, with D possibly being TRBD2 (7 bases). Germline loops: CDR1 SEHNR, CDR2 FQNEAQ (reference sequence). Trimming took 1 base from V and 2 from J, leaving 10 bases between them. This CDR3 has 15 residues. CDR3 nucleotides: TGTGCCAGCAGCTTAGACGGGGGGCACACAGATACGCAGTATTTT. As protein: CASSLDGGHTDTQYF.

The chain has TRBV7-6 and TRBJ1-1, with a possible D match to TRBD1 (6 bases). The CDR3 length is 15 residues. Germline V lookup: CDR1 SGHVS, CDR2 FNYEAQ. V lost 0 bases and J 4 bases, leaving 12 bases between the germline ends. DNA of the CDR3: TGTGCCAGCAGCTTAGCGGGGGGCGTTAGCACTGAAGCTTTCTTT. This sequence encodes CASSLAGGVSTEAFF. The whole variable domain, remainder taken from reference TRBV7-6 and TRBJ1-1, is GAGVSQSPRYKVTKRGQDVALRCDPISGHVSLYWYRQALGQGPEFLTYFNYEAQQDKSGLPNDRFSAERPEGSISTLTIQRTEQRDSAMYRCASSLAGGVSTEAFFGQGTRLTVV.

This clonotype was detected a few times. The rearrangement joins TRBV6-1 to TRBJ2-5; D may be TRBD1 (6 bases). Germline V gives CDR1 MNHNS, CDR2 SASEGT. There are 13 residues in the CDR3. The V end lost 6 bases, the J end lost 5 bases, and 13 bases lay between the germline ends. The CDR3 DNA sequence: TGTGCCAGCAGACAGGGAGTCCGGGAGACCCAGTACTTC. It codes for CASRQGVRETQYF.

This rearrangement joins TRBV5-4 to TRBJ2-1; 8 bases agree with TRBD2. V gave up 4 bases and J gave up 6 bases; unmatched junction bases: 3. Germline V CDR1 and CDR2: SGHNT, YYREEE (reference sequence). The CDR3 has 13 residues. CDR3 nucleotide sequence: TGTGCCAGCAGCACCGGGGGGGCCAATGAGCAGTTCTTC. Encoded protein: CASSTGGANEQFF.

A note on this clonotype: At one end the junction does not follow the germline gene, possibly because of a read error. This chain uses TRBV6-9 with TRBJ2-1; 7 positions agree with TRBD2. The germline V gene encodes CDR1 MNHGY and CDR2 SVAAGI. The CDR3 is 17 amino acids. CDR3 in amino acids: CVSSYETSRNSYNEQFF. For the CDR3, the DNA is TGTGTCAGCAGTTACGAGACTAGCAGAAACTCCTACAATGAGCAGTTCTTC.

This clonotype was counted between two and nine times. Possible read error: a much larger clone is one base away. The chain is built from TRBV11-2 and TRBJ1-1; D is unclear. Trimming took 5 bases from V and 4 from J, leaving 17 bases between them. This CDR3 has 15 residues. The germline gives CDR1 SGHAT, CDR2 FQNNGV. This CDR3 is CASSPRGHWGTEAFF. The CDR3 coding sequence is TGTGCCAGCAGCCCCAGAGGGCATTGGGGCACTGAAGCTTTCTTT.

This clonotype has a count of ten or more. The rearrangement uses TRBV2 and TRBJ1-1; TRBD1 matches 8 bases. CDR1 is SNHLY and CDR2 is FYNNEI in the germline V gene. Germline trimming cut 6 bases from V and 0 bases from J; bases unmatched to any gene: 3. The CDR3 sequence is 14 residues long. Here the CDR3 DNA reads TGTGCCAGCAGAAGACAGGGGCTGAACACTGAAGCTTTCTTT. This translates into CASRRQGLNTEAFF. The full variable domain, with the rest looked up from reference TRBV2 and TRBJ1-1, is EPEVTQTPSHQVTQMGQEVILRCVPISNHLYFYWYRQILGQKVEFLVSFYNNEISEKSEIFDDQFSVERPDGSNFTLKIRSTKLEDSAMYFCASRRQGLNTEAFFGQGTRLTVV.

This chain joins TRBV19 and TRBJ2-1, with D perhaps TRBD2 (6 bases). Germline lookup yields CDR1 LNHDA and CDR2 SQIVND (reference sequence). CDR3 size: 14 residues. Trimming shortened V by 4 bases and J by 5 bases, and 12 bases separated the two germline ends. CDR3 nucleotide sequence: TGTGCCAGTAGTAACCGGGACTCTGACAATGAGCAGTTCTTC. Amino acids: CASSNRDSDNEQFF.

At least ten counts were recorded for this clonotype. The chain links TRBV3-1 to TRBJ1-5; the D gene is possibly TRBD1 (6 bases). This CDR3 has 16 amino acids. Trimming removed 1 base from V and 6 bases from J, with 16 bases in between. CDR1 and CDR2 from the germline V gene are LGHDT and YNNKEL (reference sequence). The chain's CDR3 is CASSQGYRDITQPQHF. CDR3 nucleotide sequence: TGTGCCAGCAGCCAAGGTTACAGGGACATAACTCAGCCCCAGCATTTT.

This clonotype has ten or more counts. The chain carries TRBV14 and TRBJ2-5; possibly TRBD1 for D (6 bases). This CDR3 is 15 amino acids long. Trimming took off 0 bases at V and 5 bases at J, with 13 bases between the two ends. The germline V gene has CDR1 SGHDN and CDR2 FVKESK. The CDR3 reads CASSQDRQGLETQYF. The CDR3 nucleotides read TGTGCCAGCAGCCAAGATCGGCAGGGGCTGGAGACCCAGTACTTC. Filled out from reference TRBV14 and TRBJ2-5, the complete variable domain reads EAGVTQFPSHSVIEKGQTVTLRCDPISGHDNLYWYRRVMGKEIKFLLHFVKESKQDESGMPNNRFLAERTGGTYSTLKVQPAELEDSGVYFCASSQDRQGLETQYFGPGTRLLVL.

V is TRBV20-1 and J is TRBJ2-3; no clear D gene. V lost 6 bases, J lost 0 bases, and 10 bases lay in between. This CDR3 spans 13 amino acids. CDR1 and CDR2 (germline): DFQATT, SNEGSKA (reference sequence). The CDR3 DNA is TGCAGTGCCGGTTTCGGGAGCACAGATACGCAGTATTTT. Translating gives CSAGFGSTDTQYF.

This chain uses TRBV12-3 or TRBV12-4 with TRBJ1-2; the D is unclear. This CDR3 has 12 amino acids. V was clipped by 8 bases and J by 0 bases, with 7 bases between them. CDR3 sequence (DNA): TGTGCCAGCGATGGGGCTAACTATGGCTACACCTTC. Its protein is CASDGANYGYTF.

This clonotype was counted between two and nine times. This rearrangement joins TRBV6-5 to TRBJ1-4, with D hard to call. CDR1 is MNHEY, CDR2 SVGAGI, per germline. There are 14 residues in the CDR3. V dropped 2 bases and J dropped 7 bases, with 11 bases sitting between them. CDR3 in DNA: TGTGCCAGCAGTTACGAGGGTGATGGTGAAAAACTGTTTTTT. It specifies CASSYEGDGEKLFF.

This chain connects TRBV19 to TRBJ1-1, with no clear D. Trimming took off 5 bases at V and 4 bases at J, with 11 bases between the two ends. CDR1 LNHDA and CDR2 SQIVND come from the germline V gene (reference sequence). The CDR3 extends over 13 amino acids. CDR3 in amino acids: CASSSRLSTEAFF. CDR3 nucleotide sequence: TGTGCCAGTAGTTCGCGACTGAGCACTGAAGCTTTCTTT.

The V gene is TRBV10-3, the J gene TRBJ2-2; D possibly corresponds to TRBD1 (5 bases). With 0 bases removed from V and 1 base from J, the gap between germline ends came to 9 bases. Germline values: CDR1 ENHRY, CDR2 SYGVKD. This CDR3 comprises 16 residues. CDR3 amino acids: CAISESSTVNTGELFF. The DNA for the CDR3 is TGTGCCATCAGTGAGTCCTCGACAGTGAACACCGGGGAGCTGTTTTTT.

The V gene is TRBV18, the J gene TRBJ2-7, with D tentatively TRBD1 (6 bases). V was clipped by 2 bases and J by 7 bases, with 15 bases between them. CDR3 length equals 14 residues. The germline V gene has CDR1 KGHSH and CDR2 LQKENI. The CDR3 DNA reads as TGTGCCAGCTCACCATCACAGGGAGTGTTGGAGCAGTACTTC. The encoded protein is CASSPSQGVLEQYF.

The chain's CDR3 is CASSLGIGKHYEQYF. The CDR3 DNA reads as TGCGCCAGCAGCTTGGGTATCGGCAAACACTACGAGCAGTACTTC. This chain joins TRBV5-1 and TRBJ2-7; D is unresolved. V lost 0 bases, J lost 3 bases, and 13 bases lay in between. Germline CDR1 and CDR2: SGHRS and YFSETQ. CDR3 size: 15 residues. The whole variable domain, filled in from reference TRBV5-1 and TRBJ2-7, reads KAGVTQTPRYLIKTRGQQVTLSCSPISGHRSVSWYQQTPGQGLQFLFEYFSETQRNKGNFPGRFSGRQFSNSRSEMNVSTLELGDSALYLCASSLGIGKHYEQYFGPGTRLTVT.

CDR3: CASRTTWTGGSNQPQHF. CDR3 in DNA: TGTGCCAGCAGGACCACGTGGACAGGAGGTAGCAATCAGCCCCAGCATTTT. V usage is TRBV6-2 or TRBV6-3 and J usage is TRBJ1-5; 7 bases align to TRBD1. This CDR3 spans 17 amino acids. Germline V CDR1 and CDR2: MNHEY, SVGEGT. J gave up 0 bases and V 6 bases, and 11 bases lay outside the gene matches.

This clonotype was picked up a small number of times. The rearrangement links TRBV4-1 to TRBJ1-6; D is ambiguous. The CDR3 contains 14 residues. CDR1 is MGHRA, CDR2 YSYEKL, per germline. The V gene lost 3 bases and the J gene lost 5 bases, with 8 bases spanning the gap. CDR3 region: CASSQMDDNSPLHF. CDR3 DNA sequence: TGCGCCAGCAGCCAGATGGACGATAATTCACCCCTCCACTTT.

The sample holds many counts of this clonotype. The V call is TRBV6-1, the J call TRBJ1-2; 7 nucleotides align to TRBD1. The CDR3 has 14 amino acids. The junction had 8 bases not matched to a gene; V was cut back by 6 bases and J by 4 bases. The germline V gene encodes CDR1 MNHNS and CDR2 SASEGT. CDR3 residues: CASRVAEGAYGYTF. Here the CDR3 DNA reads TGTGCCAGCAGAGTTGCCGAGGGGGCCTATGGCTACACCTTC.

This clonotype was counted many times. V and J are TRBV30 and TRBJ1-1; tentative D call: TRBD1 (5 bases). The CDR3 is 13 residues long. Germline V lookup: CDR1 GTSNPN, CDR2 SVGIG (reference sequence). V lost 4 bases and J lost 4, with 13 bases in between. The CDR3, as DNA: TGTGCCTGGAAGAGGGACCCGGGCACTGAAGCTTTCTTT. This sequence encodes CAWKRDPGTEAFF. Variable domain in full (rest from reference TRBV30 and TRBJ1-1): SQTIHQWPATLVQPVGSPLSLECTVEGTSNPNLYWYRQAAGRGLQLLFYSVGIGQISSEVPQNLSASRPQDRQFILSSKKLLLSDSGFYLCAWKRDPGTEAFFGQGTRLTVV.

This clonotype was detected only a few times. The chain couples TRBV20-1 to TRBJ1-4; D unresolved. The V gene lost 0 bases and the J gene lost 7 bases, with 15 bases spanning the gap. The CDR3 has 15 residues. The germline V gene has CDR1 DFQATT and CDR2 SNEGSKA (reference sequence). DNA for the CDR3: TGCAGTGCTAGAGATAGGGCAGGCGGGAGTGAAAAACTGTTTTTT. Its translation: CSARDRAGGSEKLFF.

This clonotype has more than one count but fewer than ten. The chain carries TRBV7-2 and TRBJ1-2, with D possibly matching TRBD1 (5 bases). This CDR3 contains 13 residues. The ends were cut back, 6 bases at V and 7 bases at J, with 15 bases in the middle. The V gene's germline CDR1 is SGHTA and CDR2 FQGNSA. In DNA form, the CDR3 reads TGTGCCAGCAGGTACGGGGCCTCCCGTGGCTACACCTTC. As protein: CASRYGASRGYTF.